The 26 T cell receptor beta chains below come from one sample, sequenced in a study of PD-1 blockade in mismatch repair-deficient tumors. Clones were read by immunoSEQ multiplex PCR, and TCRdb kept only the in-frame ones, dropping some. Of around 13,000 clones in the sample, more than 75% were seen once. The time point was: identical roughly 10-day culture without peptide (control). For these receptors, no antigen is known. The sequenced sample was cells cultured in vitro, obtained from a patient treated with pembrolizumab. Source of these receptors: an adult with mismatch repair-deficient cancer.

The chain employs TRBV7-9 and TRBJ2-7; no firm D call. CDR1 and CDR2 (germline): SEHNR, FQNEAQ (reference sequence). Trimming took off 0 bases at V and 0 bases at J, with 3 bases between the two ends. This CDR3 region has 13 residues. The CDR3 loop is CASSLAYSYEQYF. The CDR3 DNA is TGTGCCAGCAGCTTAGCCTACTCCTACGAGCAGTACTTC.

The genes are TRBV2 and TRBJ1-4; no clear D gene. Per germline, CDR1 SNHLY and CDR2 FYNNEI. The V and J ends lost 3 bases and 11 bases respectively, with 16 bases between them. The CDR3 spans 14 residues. The chain's CDR3 is CASSEDIVTRKLFF. The CDR3 DNA sequence: TGTGCCAGCAGTGAGGATATCGTCACGAGGAAACTGTTTTTT.

This rearrangement joins TRBV25-1 to TRBJ2-7; D is unclear. Deletions cut 1 base from V and 1 base from J, with 8 bases between. The CDR3 is 14 residues long. Germline V CDR1 and CDR2: MGHDK, SYGVNS. The CDR3 nucleotides read TGTGCCAGCAGTGAATCGGGTTGGTCCTACGAGCAGTACTTC. Translation gives CASSESGWSYEQYF.

This CDR3 is CASSLAEGLYEQYF. Here the CDR3 DNA reads TGTGCCAGCAGTTTAGCGGAGGGACTCTACGAGCAGTACTTC. The chain recombines TRBV6-6 with TRBJ2-7; D perhaps matches TRBD2 (6 bases). Trimming took 4 bases from V and 3 from J, leaving 13 bases between them. This CDR3 region has 14 residues. In germline, CDR1 is MNHNY, CDR2 SVGAGI (reference sequence).

The V gene is TRBV18, the J gene TRBJ2-1; D is perhaps TRBD1 (6 bases). The CDR3 runs to 16 residues. V was pared by 5 bases and J by 5 bases, with 19 bases between. The germline gives CDR1 KGHSH, CDR2 LQKENI. Here the CDR3 reads CASSSPGYRADNEQFF. As DNA, the CDR3 is TGTGCCAGCTCATCCCCCGGTTACAGGGCAGACAATGAGCAGTTCTTC.

In this sample, this clone turned up once. The chain couples TRBV5-6 to TRBJ2-1; 8 positions agree with TRBD2. The trim removed 4 bases at V and 1 base at J, leaving 7 bases unmatched. Germline V CDR1 and CDR2: SGHDT, YYEEEE. This CDR3 contains 16 residues. This CDR3 is CASSGWTSPSYNEQFF. The DNA of the CDR3 is TGTGCCAGCAGCGGGTGGACTAGCCCTTCCTACAATGAGCAGTTCTTC.

This rearrangement joins TRBV11-2 to TRBJ2-7; D may match TRBD1 or TRBD2 (5 bases each). Trimming shortened V by 3 bases and J by 2 bases, and 11 bases separated the two germline ends. Germline CDR1 reads SGHAT; CDR2 reads FQNNGV. The CDR3 is 14 amino acids. The CDR3 sequence: CASSFGTGAYEQYF. In DNA, the CDR3 is TGTGCCAGCAGCTTTGGGACCGGGGCCTACGAGCAGTACTTC.

CDR3 DNA sequence: TGTGCCAGCAGTGAAGCCGGAAGGGGTTTCGAAAAACTGTTTTTT. Encoded protein: CASSEAGRGFEKLFF. The chain has TRBV6-1 and TRBJ1-4, with D perhaps TRBD1 (5 bases). V dropped 0 bases and J dropped 8 bases, with 13 bases sitting between them. Germline CDR1 is MNHNS and CDR2 is SASEGT. This CDR3 has 15 residues.

V gene TRBV23-1 combines with J gene TRBJ2-3; D call uncertain. TRBV23-1 falls under the ORF class, with uncertain function. The CDR3 spans 14 residues. V lost 5 bases and J 3 bases, leaving 12 bases between the germline ends. This CDR3 is CASSSIERTDTQYF. The CDR3, as DNA: TGCGCCAGCAGTTCAATAGAGAGGACAGATACGCAGTATTTT.

The chain employs TRBV5-1 and TRBJ1-4; the D is unclear. Germline V gene sequence: CDR1 SGHRS, CDR2 YFSETQ. V lost 3 bases to trimming and J lost 8 bases, with 14 bases between them. This CDR3 comprises 14 residues. Here the CDR3 reads CASSSGLQREKLFF. Written as DNA, the CDR3 is TGCGCCAGCAGCTCCGGGTTACAGAGGGAAAAACTGTTTTTT.

The rearrangement links TRBV29-1 to TRBJ2-5; possibly TRBD1 for D (7 bases). The CDR3 totals 14 residues. Trimming shortened V by 4 bases and J by 0 bases, and 12 bases separated the two germline ends. The germline gives CDR1 SQVTM, CDR2 ANQGSEA. The CDR3 region has the DNA TGCAGCGTTGCCCAGGGGGGCTACCAAGAGACCCAGTACTTC. Amino acid sequence: CSVAQGGYQETQYF.

The chain links TRBV29-1 to TRBJ2-1; no clear D. This CDR3 is built from 12 residues. Deletions cut 1 base from V and 5 bases from J, with 6 bases between. Germline lookup yields CDR1 SQVTM and CDR2 ANQGSEA. The CDR3 nucleotides are TGCAGCGTTGAAGGGGTTAACAATGAGCAGTTCTTC. Translated, it gives CSVEGVNNEQFF.

J is TRBJ1-2 and V is TRBV7-9; maybe TRBD1 (6 bases). V lost 6 bases and J 4 bases, leaving 9 bases between the germline ends. The germline CDR1 and CDR2 sequences are SEHNR and FQNEAQ (reference sequence). This CDR3 is 12 amino acids long. The CDR3 is CASRPQGYGYTF. CDR3 DNA: TGTGCCAGCAGGCCACAGGGCTATGGCTACACCTTC. Filled out from reference TRBV7-9 and TRBJ1-2, the complete variable domain reads DTGVSQNPRHKITKRGQNVTFRCDPISEHNRLYWYRQTLGQGPEFLTYFQNEAQLEKSRLLSDRFSAERPKGSFSTLEIQRTEQGDSAMYLCASRPQGYGYTFGSGTRLTVV.

This clone was picked up a small number of times. The chain has TRBV4-1 and TRBJ2-1; 9 bases align to TRBD1. Per germline, CDR1 MGHRA and CDR2 YSYEKL. The length of the CDR3 is 17 residues. After removal of 1 base from V and 0 bases from J, the junction contained 4 bases not matched to a gene. CDR3 protein: CASSQGTGVNSYNEQFF. The CDR3 DNA follows: TGCGCCAGCAGCCAAGGGACAGGGGTTAACTCCTACAATGAGCAGTTCTTC.

This clone was observed once. For the CDR3, the DNA is TGTGCCAGCAGTGGACAGGGGAGTGGCACTGAAGCTTTCTTT. Encoded protein: CASSGQGSGTEAFF. The V call is TRBV2, the J call TRBJ1-1; 8 bases are a match to TRBD1. Losses at the gene ends were 4 bases for V and 4 bases for J; bases not matched to a gene: 5. This CDR3 has 14 residues. CDR1 and CDR2 (germline): SNHLY, FYNNEI.

The chain couples TRBV7-8 to TRBJ2-7, with a possible D match to TRBD2 (6 bases). CDR1 is SGHVS, CDR2 FQNEAQ, per germline. The CDR3 spans 15 residues. Deletions cut 1 base from V and 4 bases from J, with 14 bases between. This CDR3 reads CASSLVTSSEYEQYF. Written as DNA, the CDR3 is TGTGCCAGCAGCTTAGTCACTAGCAGCGAGTACGAGCAGTACTTC.

This chain connects TRBV5-1 to TRBJ2-1; 7 bases are a match to TRBD2. The CDR3 contains 14 residues. Germline V gene sequence: CDR1 SGHRS, CDR2 YFSETQ. Germline trimming cut 5 bases from V and 10 bases from J; bases unmatched to any gene: 12. The chain's CDR3 is CASSQQTGGWEQFF. The CDR3 DNA reads TGCGCCAGCAGTCAGCAGACCGGGGGGTGGGAGCAGTTCTTC.

The CDR3 here is CASSSTPYSNQPQHF. The CDR3 DNA reads TGTGCCAGCAGCTCGACACCATATAGCAATCAGCCCCAGCATTTT. The chain carries TRBV5-5 and TRBJ1-5; D gene unclear. Trimming removed 3 bases from V and 0 bases from J, with 10 bases in between. From germline, CDR1 is SGHKS and CDR2 YYEKEE (reference sequence). The CDR3 covers 15 residues.

This clone was found once. The chain employs TRBV6-1 and TRBJ2-1; TRBD1 agrees at 8 bases. The CDR3 runs 12 residues. V dropped 9 bases and J dropped 7; count of bases not matched to a gene: 5. CDR1 is MNHNS, CDR2 SASEGT, per germline. The CDR3 is CASGQGGNEQFF. The CDR3 coding sequence is TGTGCCAGTGGACAGGGTGGAAATGAGCAGTTCTTC.

This rearrangement joins TRBV11-2 to TRBJ2-1; D is perhaps TRBD1 (6 bases). Trimming took off 2 bases at V and 7 bases at J, with 12 bases between the two ends. The CDR3 is 14 amino acids. Germline-derived CDR1 and CDR2 are SGHAT and FQNNGV. The DNA of the CDR3 is TGTGCCAGCAGCTTATGGTCAGGGGCGAATGAGCAGTTCTTC. Translation: CASSLWSGANEQFF.

This clone was found once. This chain connects TRBV28 to TRBJ1-2, with D perhaps matching TRBD1 (6 bases). With 3 bases removed from V and 4 bases from J, the gap between germline ends came to 12 bases. Germline-derived CDR1 and CDR2 are MDHEN and SYDVKM. The CDR3 loop spans 14 amino acids. The CDR3 protein is CASSFPGEGYGYTF. The CDR3 nucleotides read TGTGCCAGCAGTTTTCCAGGGGAGGGCTATGGCTACACCTTC.

The chain is built from TRBV5-1 and TRBJ2-7; weak D call: TRBD1 (6 bases). Trimming stripped 5 bases from V and 3 bases from J, with 12 bases between. The CDR3 runs to 13 residues. The germline gives CDR1 SGHRS, CDR2 YFSETQ. CDR3 amino acids: CASSWDKVYEQYF. In DNA, the CDR3 is TGCGCCAGCAGTTGGGACAAAGTCTACGAGCAGTACTTC.

V and J are TRBV6-5 and TRBJ2-1; the match to TRBD2 covers 8 bases. This CDR3 spans 15 amino acids. V gave up 2 bases and J gave up 8 bases; unmatched junction bases: 8. CDR1 and CDR2 (germline): MNHEY, SVGAGI. The CDR3, as DNA: TGTGCCAGCAGTTACCAGGGACTAGTTGCGGATGAGCAGTTCTTC. Amino acids: CASSYQGLVADEQFF.

The V and J genes are TRBV6-5 and TRBJ1-1; D may be TRBD1 (5 bases). The CDR3 sequence is 16 residues long. Trimming removed 0 bases at V and 4 bases at J, with 15 bases between. Germline V CDR1 and CDR2: MNHEY, SVGAGI. CDR3 bases: TGTGCCAGCAGTTACTCCCCCCAGCAGGGAGCCACTGAAGCTTTCTTT. Its translation: CASSYSPQQGATEAFF.

This chain links TRBV4-1 with TRBJ2-4; the match to TRBD2 covers 11 bases. There are 17 residues in the CDR3. V was pared by 5 bases and J by 4 bases, with 10 bases of the junction left unmatched. Germline V gives CDR1 MGHRA, CDR2 YSYEKL. The CDR3: CASSLPTSGRRKNIQYF. The CDR3 nucleotides are TGCGCCAGCAGCTTACCTACTAGCGGGAGACGGAAAAACATTCAGTACTTC.

This clone appeared once. The chain recombines TRBV7-2 with TRBJ2-5; no clear D. Per germline, CDR1 SGHTA and CDR2 FQGNSA. V gave up 1 base and J gave up 5 bases, with 8 bases separating them. The CDR3 extends over 13 amino acids. The CDR3 DNA sequence: TGTGCCAGCAGCTTAGTACCGGAGGAGACCCAGTACTTC. Translating it yields CASSLVPEETQYF. Full variable domain (outside the CDR3, taken from reference TRBV7-2 and TRBJ2-5): GAGVSQSPSNKVTEKGKDVELRCDPISGHTALYWYRQSLGQGLEFLIYFQGNSAPDKSGLPSDRFSAERTGGSVSTLTIQRTQQEDSAVYLCASSLVPEETQYFGPGTRLLVL.